This T cell receptor beta chain emerged from a study of post-analysis software for immune sequencing data. For the study at large: Patients with relapsing-remitting, secondary progressive and progressive-relapsing multiple sclerosis courses were all represented. The study, taken as a whole, reports: Significantly decreased normalized Chao1 diversity was recorded for multiple sclerosis patients relative to controls. Compared with controls, patients had more of roughly five TRBV segments, including TRBV5-6, TRBV5-1 and TRBV20-1.

There are a few counts of this clonotype. Its antigen is not known. The CDR3 covers 14 residues. V lost 1 base and J 5 bases, leaving 7 bases between the germline ends. Germline CDR1 and CDR2: SGHDT and YYEEEE. Every TCR beta cDNA library bore unique molecular identifiers. Each CDR3 protein gets one entry after TCRdb re-called the PCR reads with MiXCR. Among 750,000 to 950,000 distinct CDR3 sequences, around 42% were seen once, and the ten largest hold roughly 4.9%. The chain recombines TRBV5-6 with TRBJ1-6, with D uncertain. This clonotype was obtained from a girl aged 10 to 17 with multiple sclerosis. Sequences were obtained from blood. The CDR3 sequence: CASSLSPNNSPLHF. The CDR3 DNA follows: TGTGCCAGCAGCTTGTCACCCAATAATTCACCCCTCCACTTT.